There are a few counts of the clone carrying this T cell receptor (beta chain). It may be a read error: a sequence one base away is much more abundant. The source of the sample is a study of T cells in Graves' hyperthyroidism and ophthalmopathy. Each patient was aged 18 to 65 and had newly diagnosed hyperthyroidism of under 2 months' duration. TCR beta CDR3 regions were amplified from RNA. The HTBI primer set drove a first-round RT-PCR of the TCR CDR3. TCRdb ran MiXCR on the multiplex PCR reads and lists one entry per CDR3 protein. The sample yields about 690,000 distinct CDR3 sequences, roughly 17% seen once. The V and J ends lost 0 bases and 7 bases respectively, with 7 bases between them. The CDR3 has 12 amino acids. In germline, CDR1 is WSHSY, CDR2 SAAADI.

This chain connects TRBV10-2 to TRBJ2-7; D is unclear. The origin of this receptor is a man aged 50-60 years with Graves' hyperthyroidism. What was sequenced was blood. The CDR3 loop is CASSESHQEQYF. The CDR3 DNA sequence: TGCGCCAGCAGTGAGTCCCATCAGGAGCAGTACTTC.